This is a list of T cell receptor beta chains from one sample in a study of T cells in Graves' hyperthyroidism and ophthalmopathy. TCRdb itself ran the multiplex PCR reads through MiXCR, one entry per CDR3 protein. The sample contains under 350,000 distinct CDR3 sequences, about 25% of which appear only once. The sample comprised blood. Receptor source: a middle-aged man with Graves' hyperthyroidism that later progressed to Graves' ophthalmopathy. Each CDR3 is given without its conserved first and last residue. Fields, in order: V gene, CDR3 protein.

TRBV19 ASRKQGSNQPQH
TRBV18 ASSKKGGSVPYEQY
TRBV5-1 ASSFYEQY
TRBV7-9 ASSPGQIGELF
TRBV5-1 ASSRETSRNTEAF
TRBV14 ASSQEWQVIGETQY
TRBV5-1 ASSVRSTNTEAF
TRBV29-1 SVEGTTDGGYYGYT
TRBV19 ASSTLEGRGNQPQH
TRBV9 ASSEFSTSQGYT
TRBV18 ASSPSFSGSGEQY
TRBV28 ASIPRGSGRSYEQY
TRBV19 ASSPDPPRSNQPQH
TRBV28 ASSFEGSPVEAF
TRBV3-1 ASSQSGRLAGVDEQY
TRBV28 ASSLEGRLATEAF
TRBV6-5 ASSYSYPGGEAF
TRBV6-1 ASSAIQAGRTEAF
TRBV6-1 ASSGAGGREQY
TRBV5-1 ASNCIDRGRTMGNSYEQY
TRBV28 ASSSFRDSGNTIY
TRBV12-3/TRBV12-4 ASSASPGGASDEQY
TRBV5-1 ASSLYARDPTQQY
TRBV6-1 ASSEVSGETQY
TRBV7-2 ASSLSSRVGGYT
TRBV28 ASSSEQGSRETQY
TRBV15 ATSSKRGPRLDEQY
TRBV2 ASRETSGRVAKNIQY
TRBV6-2/TRBV6-3 ASTATTRGGETQY
TRBV2 ASSVGDGETQY
TRBV28 ASRKRGANTGELF
TRBV6-1 ASSDRDRVVPYGYT
TRBV30 AWRTGTQRTQY
TRBV6-6 ASLSARSDPLGETQY
TRBV7-3 ASSLTIDQPQH
TRBV28 ASSLSVAPYEQY
TRBV6-1 ASSEGRLVNYGYT
TRBV27 ASSRPPADTQY
TRBV20-1 SARNLGESNTGELF
TRBV29-1 SAPGDNYGYT
TRBV5-6 ASSPLGMRTEAF
TRBV10-3 AISSTETGGLAGEETQY
TRBV7-8 ASGEQGISLGGYQPQH